A selection of T cell receptor beta chains follows, all from one sample in a study of cytomegalovirus exposure and HLA in healthy donors. Measured with immunoSEQ multiplex PCR; TCRdb has only the in-frame clones, and not every one. Of 150,000 to 200,000 clones listed, around 77% are singletons. The sequenced material came from PBMCs. All receptors derive from a man aged 40-55 years in good health and CMV-seronegative. CDR3s include the opening cysteine and the closing phenylalanine or tryptophan. A D gene is named only where the DNA matches it firmly. Some rows mark clone size as missing; the rest say once, few, many or name a class of expanded clone.

size,V,J,D,CDR3,DNA
.,TRBV30,TRBJ2-7,TRBD1,CACSRDRRSYEQYF,TGTGCCTGCAGCCGGGACAGAAGATCCTACGAGCAGTACTTC
.,TRBV9,TRBJ2-1,TRBD2,CASSVVPSGRGEQFF,TGTGCCAGCAGCGTAGTTCCTAGCGGGAGGGGTGAGCAGTTCTTC
.,TRBV7-8,TRBJ2-3,.,CASSLVQVTDTQYF,TGTGCCAGCAGCTTAGTTCAGGTCACAGATACGCAGTATTTT
few,TRBV30,TRBJ2-1,TRBD2,CAWCLKRDANEQFF,TGTGCCTGGTGCCTCAAGCGGGACGCCAATGAGCAGTTCTTC
few,TRBV27,TRBJ2-7,.,CASGQNYEQYF,TGTGCCAGTGGACAGAACTACGAGCAGTACTTC
.,TRBV29-1,TRBJ2-7,.,CSVDLDNSYEQYF,TGCAGCGTTGATCTGGACAACTCCTACGAGCAGTACTTC
.,TRBV5-1,TRBJ1-1,TRBD1,CASSLVLTGGLNTEAFF,TGCGCCAGCAGCTTGGTCCTCACAGGGGGATTGAACACTGAAGCTTTCTTT
.,TRBV7-6,TRBJ2-1,TRBD2,CASSFTGTSGIHEQFF,TGTGCCAGCAGCTTCACGGGGACTAGCGGGATCCATGAGCAGTTCTTC
.,TRBV6-6,TRBJ2-7,.,CASSPGPRTETYEQYF,TGTGCCAGCAGCCCCGGCCCCCGGACTGAAACCTACGAGCAGTACTTC
.,TRBV6-5,TRBJ2-1,TRBD1,CAIRDRGHDEQFF,TGTGCCATCCGGGACAGGGGGCACGATGAGCAGTTCTTC
.,TRBV9,TRBJ2-1,.,CASSVDISEYLGRNEQFF,TGTGCCAGCAGCGTAGATATTAGCGAATACTTAGGTAGAAATGAGCAGTTCTTC
.,TRBV7-9,TRBJ2-1,.,CASSSPGLTYNEQFF,TGTGCCAGCAGCTCCCCAGGGCTAACCTACAATGAGCAGTTCTTC
.,TRBV5-1,TRBJ2-1,.,CASSGEAGPYNEQFF,TGCGCCAGCAGCGGGGAGGCAGGGCCATACAATGAGCAGTTCTTC
.,TRBV6-1,TRBJ1-3,.,CASSEIGGSGNTIYF,TGTGCCAGCAGTGAAATCGGGGGTTCGGGAAACACCATATATTTT
.,TRBV9,TRBJ2-1,TRBD1,CASSVEGTGRYNEQFF,TGTGCCAGCAGCGTAGAGGGGACAGGGAGGTACAATGAGCAGTTCTTC
.,TRBV28,TRBJ1-3,.,CASSFSRTPGNTIYF,TGTGCCAGCAGTTTCAGCCGGACTCCTGGAAACACCATATATTTT
.,TRBV28,TRBJ2-3,TRBD1,CASSFFLGTGSTDTQYF,TGTGCCAGCAGTTTTTTCCTCGGGACAGGGAGCACAGATACGCAGTATTTT
.,TRBV28,TRBJ1-2,.,CASSFRVEDGYTF,TGTGCCAGCAGTTTCAGGGTAGAGGATGGCTACACCTTC
once,TRBV9,TRBJ2-1,.,CASSVGVGLEQFF,TGTGCCAGCAGCGTAGGGGTGGGCCTTGAGCAGTTCTTC